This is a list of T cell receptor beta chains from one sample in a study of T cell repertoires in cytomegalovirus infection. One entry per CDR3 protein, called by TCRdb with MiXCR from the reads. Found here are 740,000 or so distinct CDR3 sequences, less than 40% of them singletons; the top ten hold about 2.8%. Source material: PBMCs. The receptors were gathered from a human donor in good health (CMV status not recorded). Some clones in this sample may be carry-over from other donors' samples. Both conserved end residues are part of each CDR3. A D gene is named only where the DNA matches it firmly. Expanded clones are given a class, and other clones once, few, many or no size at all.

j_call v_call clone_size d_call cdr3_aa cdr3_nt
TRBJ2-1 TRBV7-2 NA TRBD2 CASSLGGGSDEQFF TGTGCCAGCAGCTTAGGCGGGGGGAGTGATGAGCAGTTCTTC
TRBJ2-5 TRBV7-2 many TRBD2 CASSLGGGETQYF TGTGCTAGCAGCTTGGGGGGGGGAGAGACCCAGTACTTC
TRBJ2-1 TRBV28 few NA CASSLSRRHEQFF TGTGCCAGCAGTTTGTCTAGGCGGCATGAGCAGTTCTTC
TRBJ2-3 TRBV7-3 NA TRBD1 CASSSTGTGSDTQYF TGTGCCAGCAGTTCGACCGGGACAGGGTCAGATACGCAGTATTTT
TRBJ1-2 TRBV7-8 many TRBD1 CASSYGQGGYTF TGTGCCAGCAGCTACGGACAGGGTGGCTACACCTTC
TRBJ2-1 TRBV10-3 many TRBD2 CAISGGRASHEQFF TGTGCCATCAGTGGCGGGAGGGCCTCACATGAGCAGTTCTTC
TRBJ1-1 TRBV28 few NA CASRSPGLLEAFF TGTGCCAGCCGTTCTCCCGGGCTGCTTGAAGCTTTCTTT
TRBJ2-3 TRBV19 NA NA CASMGARAGGSTDTQYF TGTGCCAGTATGGGCGCTCGGGCAGGAGGGAGCACAGATACGCAGTATTTT
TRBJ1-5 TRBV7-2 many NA CASSFYGNQPQHF TGTGCCAGCAGTTTTTATGGCAATCAGCCCCAGCATTTT
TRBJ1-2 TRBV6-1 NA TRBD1 CASRDDRERRLASYGYHF TGTGCCAGCAGGGATGACAGGGAGCGGCGTCTGGCTAGCTATGGCTACCACTTC
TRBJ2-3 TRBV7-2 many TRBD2 CASSLQAGGADTQYF TGTGCCAGCAGCTTACAAGCGGGAGGTGCGGATACGCAGTATTTT
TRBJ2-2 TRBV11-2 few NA CASSSRTKDTGELFF TGTGCCAGCAGCTCACGGACTAAGGACACCGGGGAGCTGTTTTTT
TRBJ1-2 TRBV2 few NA CASSDGLSYGYTF TGTGCCAGCAGTGATGGACTTAGCTATGGCTACACCTTC
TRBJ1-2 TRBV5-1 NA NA CASSSPEGGAYGYTF TGCGCCAGCAGCTCCCCAGAGGGGGGGGCCTATGGCTACACCTTC
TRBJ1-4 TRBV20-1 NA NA CSATNEKLFF TGCAGTGCCACCAATGAAAAACTGTTTTTT
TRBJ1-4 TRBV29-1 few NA CSVSWSGEKLFF TGCAGCGTTAGTTGGAGCGGTGAAAAACTGTTTTTT
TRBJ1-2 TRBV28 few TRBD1 CASSLQGALSYGYTF TGTGCCAGCAGCCTTCAGGGGGCGCTTAGCTATGGCTACACCTTC
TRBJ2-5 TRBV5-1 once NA CASSLGRQRQETQYF TGCGCCAGCAGCTTGGGCCGACAGCGACAAGAGACCCAGTACTTC
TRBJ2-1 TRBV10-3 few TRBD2 CAINEMAGASQFF TGTGCCATCAACGAAATGGCGGGAGCGTCCCAGTTCTTC
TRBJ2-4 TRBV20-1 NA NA CSAILGELAKNIQYF TGCAGTGCTATTTTGGGTGAACTAGCCAAAAACATTCAGTACTTC
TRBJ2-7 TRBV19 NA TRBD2 CASSSAGLAAIYEQYF TGTGCCAGTAGTTCCGCGGGACTAGCGGCGATCTACGAGCAGTACTTC
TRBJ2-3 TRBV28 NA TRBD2 CASTPGGLAGVGTDTQYF TGTGCCAGCACCCCAGGGGGACTAGCGGGAGTAGGGACAGATACGCAGTATTTT
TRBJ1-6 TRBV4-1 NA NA CASSQDLSLGPLHF TGCGCCAGCAGCCAAGATCTCTCGCTTGGGCCGCTCCACTTT
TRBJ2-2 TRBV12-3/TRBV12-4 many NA CASSLTTGELFF TGTGCCAGCAGCCTAACCACCGGGGAGCTGTTTTTT
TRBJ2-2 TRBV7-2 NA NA CASSLVALNTGELFF TGTGCCAGCAGCTTAGTCGCGCTGAACACCGGGGAGCTGTTTTTT
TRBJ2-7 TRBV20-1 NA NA CSAATRDSYEQYF TGCAGTGCAGCTACCCGGGACTCCTACGAGCAGTACTTC
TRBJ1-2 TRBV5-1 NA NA CASSLGRQDYGYTF TGCGCCAGCAGCTTGGGACGACAGGACTATGGCTACACCTTC
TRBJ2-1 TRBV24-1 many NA CATSDLLGPEQFF TGTGCCACCAGTGATTTGCTGGGACCTGAGCAGTTCTTC
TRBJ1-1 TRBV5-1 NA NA CASSLGGNAFF TGCGCCAGCAGCTTGGGTGGAAATGCTTTCTTT
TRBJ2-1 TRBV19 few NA CASSPGRFRDEQFF TGTGCCAGTAGCCCGGGCCGCTTCCGCGATGAGCAGTTCTTC
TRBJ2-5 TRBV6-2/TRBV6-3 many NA CASGAYQETQYF TGTGCCAGCGGGGCGTACCAAGAGACCCAGTACTTC
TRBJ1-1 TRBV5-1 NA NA CASSFSGSEAFF TGCGCCAGCAGCTTTTCGGGCAGCGAAGCTTTCTTT
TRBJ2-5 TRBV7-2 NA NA CASSLDRTIRGETQYF TGTGCCAGCAGCTTAGATAGAACCATAAGGGGAGAGACCCAGTACTTC
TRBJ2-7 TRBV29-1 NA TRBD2 CSVAWREGVEQYF TGCAGCGTTGCTTGGCGGGAGGGAGTCGAGCAGTACTTC
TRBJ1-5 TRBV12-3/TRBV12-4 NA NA CASSLEDESNQPQHF TGTGCCAGCAGTTTAGAGGACGAGAGCAATCAGCCCCAGCATTTT
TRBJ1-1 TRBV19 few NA CAIEASRNTEAFF TGTGCCATCGAGGCGTCACGTAACACTGAAGCTTTCTTT
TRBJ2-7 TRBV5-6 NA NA CASSQVESWGEQYF TGTGCCAGCAGTCAAGTAGAGTCGTGGGGAGAGCAGTACTTC
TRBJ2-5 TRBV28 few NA CASSNGAGKEETQYF TGTGCCAGCAGTAACGGGGCAGGGAAGGAGGAGACCCAGTACTTC